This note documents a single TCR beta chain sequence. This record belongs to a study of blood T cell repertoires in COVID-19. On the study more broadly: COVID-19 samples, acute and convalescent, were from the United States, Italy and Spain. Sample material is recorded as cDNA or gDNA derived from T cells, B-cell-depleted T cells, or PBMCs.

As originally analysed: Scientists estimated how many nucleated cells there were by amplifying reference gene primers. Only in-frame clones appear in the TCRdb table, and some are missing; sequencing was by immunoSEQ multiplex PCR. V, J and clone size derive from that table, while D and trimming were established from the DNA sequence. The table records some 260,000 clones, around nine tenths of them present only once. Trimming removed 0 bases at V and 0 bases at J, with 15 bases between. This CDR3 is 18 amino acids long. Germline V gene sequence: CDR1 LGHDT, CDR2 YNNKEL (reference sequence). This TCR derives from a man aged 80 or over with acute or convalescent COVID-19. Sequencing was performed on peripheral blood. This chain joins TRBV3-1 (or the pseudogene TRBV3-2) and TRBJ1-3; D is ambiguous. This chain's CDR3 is CASSQERGYRSSGNTIYF. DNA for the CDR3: TGTGCCAGCAGCCAAGAGAGAGGGTATCGAAGCTCTGGAAACACCATATATTTT.